Following are 20 T cell receptor beta chains from one sample sequenced in a study of a mutant IDH1 vaccine in newly diagnosed glioma. Time point defined: baseline, week 1 (first vaccination visit). Stated treatment: pre-vaccination baseline after standard-of-care therapy. Libraries were prepared by immunoSEQ multiplex PCR; TCRdb keeps only in-frame clonotypes and omits some of them. Here the sample spans approximately 36,000 clones, approximately 78% being singletons. Material: PBMCs, obtained from a glioma patient treated with radiotherapy, temozolomide or both. These TCRs come from a man in his forties or fifties with glioma. Some clones in this sample may be carry-over from other donors' samples.

This clone was picked up a small number of times. The chain couples TRBV2 to TRBJ1-5; D is uncertain. The V gene lost 2 bases and the J gene lost 5 bases, with 10 bases spanning the gap. The CDR3 runs 14 residues. Germline loops: CDR1 SNHLY, CDR2 FYNNEI. The CDR3 sequence: CASSELGLHQPQHF. Here the CDR3 DNA reads TGTGCCAGCAGTGAACTTGGGCTCCATCAGCCCCAGCATTTT.

This chain joins TRBV7-3 and TRBJ1-2; the D gene is possibly TRBD1 (5 bases). Trimming shortened V by 1 base and J by 4 bases, and 10 bases separated the two germline ends. The CDR3 is 14 residues long. Germline CDR1 is SGHTA and CDR2 is FQGTGA. CDR3 DNA: TGTGCCAGCAGCTTAAATGGGGCGGGCTATGGCTACACCTTC. Protein product: CASSLNGAGYGYTF.

The chain uses TRBV4-3 and TRBJ2-3; possible D gene TRBD1, 5 bases. This CDR3 contains 15 residues. Trimming pared 2 bases from V and 4 bases from J, leaving 13 bases between. From germline, CDR1 is LGHNA and CDR2 YSLEER. The CDR3 DNA is TGCGCCAGCAGCCAATTAGGGGCCGAGGCAGATACGCAGTATTTT. Encoded protein: CASSQLGAEADTQYF.

This rearrangement joins TRBV29-1 to TRBJ2-1; 9 nucleotides agree with TRBD2. This CDR3 spans 15 amino acids. In germline, CDR1 is SQVTM, CDR2 ANQGSEA. V dropped 5 bases and J dropped 7; count of bases not matched to a gene: 12. DNA of the CDR3: TGCAGCGTTCTAATGGCGGGGGGGCCCTCTAATGAGCAGTTCTTC. Translation: CSVLMAGGPSNEQFF.

The V gene is TRBV4-1, the J gene TRBJ2-7, with 9 bases identical to TRBD1. Germline CDR1 is MGHRA and CDR2 is YSYEKL. Trimming cost V 2 bases and J 2 bases; bases outside gene matches: 7. The CDR3 length is 16 residues. CDR3 DNA sequence: TGCGCCAGCAGCCAACCCGGGACAGGGAAAACCTACGAGCAGTACTTC. Translation gives CASSQPGTGKTYEQYF.

Regarding this clone: Additional DNA sequences in this sample encode the identical CDR3. The rearrangement joins TRBV10-3 to TRBJ1-2; a possible D gene is TRBD1 (6 bases). The ends were cut back, 3 bases at V and 3 bases at J, with 8 bases in the middle. CDR3 length: 13 residues. CDR1 ENHRY and CDR2 SYGVKD come from the germline V gene. The CDR3 is CAISDRGYYGYTF. In DNA form, the CDR3 reads TGTGCCATCAGTGACAGGGGTTACTATGGCTACACCTTC.

V gene TRBV18 combines with J gene TRBJ1-5; 8 nucleotides match TRBD1. V was clipped by 5 bases and J by 12 bases; unmatched bases: 15. CDR1 and CDR2 from the germline V gene are KGHSH and LQKENI. This CDR3 is built from 15 residues. This CDR3 reads CASSLGTGHSEGQHF. DNA of the CDR3: TGTGCCAGCTCATTGGGGACAGGCCATTCAGAGGGCCAGCATTTT.

This chain uses TRBV18 with TRBJ1-5; D is unresolved. The V end lost 3 bases, the J end lost 0 bases, and 6 bases lay between the germline ends. The CDR3 spans 14 residues. CDR1 and CDR2 from the germline V gene are KGHSH and LQKENI. The CDR3: CASSPGISNQPQHF. The CDR3 DNA follows: TGTGCCAGCTCACCGGGGATTAGCAATCAGCCCCAGCATTTT.

The chain carries TRBV7-2 and TRBJ2-5; 8 bases fit TRBD2. The CDR3 totals 15 residues. V lost 2 bases to trimming and J lost 5 bases; unmatched junction nucleotides: 7. CDR1 is SGHTA, CDR2 FQGNSA, per germline. CDR3 coding DNA: TGTGCCAGCAGCTTATCGTCGGGGGGGCAGGAGACCCAGTACTTC. Protein product: CASSLSSGGQETQYF.

This clone was seen a few times. The CDR3 protein is CASSFFRTEAFF. In DNA, the CDR3 is TGTGCCAGCAGCTTCTTTAGGACTGAAGCTTTCTTT. V is TRBV11-2 and J is TRBJ1-1; D is ambiguous. CDR1 and CDR2 from the germline V gene are SGHAT and FQNNGV. This CDR3 is built from 12 residues. V shed 3 bases and J shed 5 bases, with 7 bases lying between them.

The chain is built from TRBV7-9 and TRBJ1-6, with a weak D call TRBD1 (5 bases). This CDR3 is built from 12 residues. Germline loops: CDR1 SEHNR, CDR2 FQNEAQ (reference sequence). Trimming cost V 2 bases and J 12 bases, with 8 bases left between them. CDR3 nucleotide sequence: TGTGCCAGCAGCTTACCTCAGGGACCCCTCCACTTT. This gives the protein CASSLPQGPLHF.

The gene calls are TRBV7-8 and TRBJ2-2, with D possibly matching TRBD2 (7 bases). CDR1 SGHVS and CDR2 FQNEAQ come from the germline V gene. V shed 3 bases and J shed 7 bases, with 18 bases lying between them. This CDR3 is built from 16 residues. The CDR3 sequence: CASSLGLNREGGELFF. CDR3 sequence (DNA): TGTGCCAGCAGCTTGGGTCTAAACAGGGAGGGCGGGGAGCTGTTTTTT.

The chain recombines TRBV9 with TRBJ2-5; 7 nucleotides line up with TRBD1. The J segment lost 1 base and the V segment lost 3 bases, leaving 3 bases of the junction unmatched. The CDR3 has 14 amino acids. Per the germline V gene, CDR1 is SGDLS and CDR2 is YYNGEE. CDR3: CASSATGIQETQYF. CDR3 DNA sequence: TGTGCCAGCAGCGCGACAGGGATCCAAGAGACCCAGTACTTC. The full variable domain, completed using reference TRBV9 and TRBJ2-5, is DSGVTQTPKHLITATGQRVTLRCSPRSGDLSVYWYQQSLDQGLQFLIQYYNGEERAKGNILERFSAQQFPDLHSELNLSSLELGDSALYFCASSATGIQETQYFGPGTRLLVL.

This clone has more than one count but fewer than ten. V is TRBV28 and J is TRBJ1-2; D gene uncertain. The V end was cut by 2 bases, the J end by 8 bases, with 9 bases between. The germline gives CDR1 MDHEN, CDR2 SYDVKM. The CDR3 has 12 residues. CDR3: CASSLGSVGYTF. The CDR3 DNA follows: TGTGCCAGCAGTTTAGGGTCAGTGGGCTACACCTTC.

The chain couples TRBV7-9 to TRBJ1-5; unclear D gene. The germline gives CDR1 SEHNR, CDR2 FQNEAQ (reference sequence). V lost 3 bases and J 4 bases, leaving 7 bases between the germline ends. There are 13 residues in the CDR3. CDR3 loop: CASSFGGNQPQHF. The CDR3, as DNA: TGTGCCAGCAGCTTTGGCGGGAATCAGCCCCAGCATTTT.

The chain combines TRBV30 with TRBJ2-2; a possible D gene is TRBD1 (5 bases). Germline loops: CDR1 GTSNPN, CDR2 SVGIG (reference sequence). V lost 1 base to trimming and J lost 3 bases, with 24 bases between them. The CDR3 runs to 19 residues. CDR3 nucleotides: TGTGCCTGGAGTGAATTTCAGGGTGATTTCAGCATCCACACCGGGGAGCTGTTTTTT. Encoded protein: CAWSEFQGDFSIHTGELFF.

This clone was seen once. This chain joins TRBV18 and TRBJ2-7; 9 nucleotides agree with TRBD1. In germline, CDR1 is KGHSH, CDR2 LQKENI. The CDR3 covers 15 residues. After removal of 1 base from V and 1 base from J, the junction contained 2 bases not matched to a gene. CDR3 sequence: CASSPRGTGSYEQYF. The CDR3 DNA follows: TGTGCCAGCTCACCACGTGGGACAGGGTCCTACGAGCAGTACTTC.

The chain combines TRBV4-1 with TRBJ1-5, with unresolved D. In germline, CDR1 is MGHRA, CDR2 YSYEKL. The CDR3 totals 15 residues. The V gene lost 0 bases and the J gene lost 5 bases, with 11 bases spanning the gap. CDR3 sequence: CASSQDGADYQPQHF. The DNA for the CDR3 is TGCGCCAGCAGCCAAGATGGCGCCGACTATCAGCCCCAGCATTTT.

The chain couples TRBV11-2 to TRBJ1-5, with a possible D match to TRBD1 (5 bases). The germline gives CDR1 SGHAT, CDR2 FQNNGV. V was shortened by 1 base and J by 2 bases, with 9 bases between the two germline ends. There are 15 residues in the CDR3. CDR3 bases: TGTGCCAGCAGCTTAGGGGGCGCCGGCAATCAGCCCCAGCATTTT. It is translated as CASSLGGAGNQPQHF.

The V and J genes are TRBV18 and TRBJ2-2; perhaps TRBD2 as D (6 bases). V was pared by 3 bases and J by 4 bases, with 9 bases between. CDR3 length: 14 amino acids. CDR1 and CDR2 from the germline V gene are KGHSH and LQKENI. CDR3 loop: CASSPKGGTGELFF. Written as DNA, the CDR3 is TGTGCCAGCTCACCGAAGGGAGGCACCGGGGAGCTGTTTTTT.